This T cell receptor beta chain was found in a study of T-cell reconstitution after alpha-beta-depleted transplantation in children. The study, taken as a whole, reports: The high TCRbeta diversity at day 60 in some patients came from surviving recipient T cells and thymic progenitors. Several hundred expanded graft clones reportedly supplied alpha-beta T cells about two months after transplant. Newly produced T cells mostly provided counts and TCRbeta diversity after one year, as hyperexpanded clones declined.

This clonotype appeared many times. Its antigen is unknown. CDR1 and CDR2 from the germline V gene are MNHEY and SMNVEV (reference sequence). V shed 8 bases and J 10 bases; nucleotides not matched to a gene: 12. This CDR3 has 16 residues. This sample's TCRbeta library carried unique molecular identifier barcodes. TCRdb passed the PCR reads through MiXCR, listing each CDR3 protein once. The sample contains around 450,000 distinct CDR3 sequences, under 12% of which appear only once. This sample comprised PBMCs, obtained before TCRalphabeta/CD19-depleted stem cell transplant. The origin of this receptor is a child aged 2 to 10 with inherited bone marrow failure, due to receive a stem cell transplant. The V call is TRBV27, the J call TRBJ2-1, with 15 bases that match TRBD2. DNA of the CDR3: TGTGCCAGCGATACGCGGACTAGCGGGGGGGGAAAGGAGCAGTTCTTC. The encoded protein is CASDTRTSGGGKEQFF.